This T cell receptor beta chain was retrieved from a study of T cells expressing NK-cell markers. Germline V gene lookup returns CDR1 SGHVS and CDR2 FQNEAQ. This CDR3 has 14 residues. One entry per CDR3 protein, without DNA, is what TCRdb gives after re-calling the 5' RACE reads. In total, the table holds roughly 180,000 distinct CDR3 sequences. This clonotype was sampled from a man aged 18-75 years in good health. Sample: blood T cells: a sorted CD56 or NKG2C T cell subset, CD4+ or CD8+ T cells, or bulk PBMC T cells (not recorded which). The V call is TRBV7-8, the J call TRBJ1-1. CDR3 protein: CASSVGVGSTEAFF.